The sequence of this T cell receptor (beta chain) was determined in a study of T cell responses to AZD1222 COVID-19 vaccine. Study-level information: Both about-4-week and about-12-week second-dose recipients were combined. General study results and limits: Across spike, vaccine-associated CD4 TCRs were found, dominant at 160-218 and 743-854. Sampling captured repertoires only after the peak T cell response.

With respect to this clone: Its target is not known.

Sequenced by immunoSEQ multiplex PCR; TCRdb stores in-frame clones only, minus some. The repertoire consists of approximately 120,000 clones, with roughly 92% occurring once and the leading ten covering 0.85% to 0.95%. V gave up 2 bases and J gave up 7 bases, with 9 bases separating them. Germline V gives CDR1 MNHEY, CDR2 SMNVEV (reference sequence). The CDR3 spans 13 residues. This clonotype originated in an adult in good health. Sample: peripheral blood, taken on day 0 of AZD1222 vaccination. V gene TRBV27 combines with J gene TRBJ1-5; no clear D gene. DNA for the CDR3: TGTGCCAGCAGTTTAGATCGAGGGCAGCCCCAGCATTTT. Protein sequence: CASSLDRGQPQHF.